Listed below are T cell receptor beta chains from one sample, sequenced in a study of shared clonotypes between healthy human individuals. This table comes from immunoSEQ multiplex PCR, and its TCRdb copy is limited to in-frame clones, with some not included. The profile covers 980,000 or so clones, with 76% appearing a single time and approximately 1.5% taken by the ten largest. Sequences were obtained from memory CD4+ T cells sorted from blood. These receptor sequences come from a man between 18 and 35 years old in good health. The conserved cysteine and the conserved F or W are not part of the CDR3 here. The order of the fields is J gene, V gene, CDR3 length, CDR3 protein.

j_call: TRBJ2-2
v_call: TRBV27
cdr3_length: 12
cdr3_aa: ASSPSRVSGELF

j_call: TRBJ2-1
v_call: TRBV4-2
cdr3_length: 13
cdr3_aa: ASSQVLLAVNEQF

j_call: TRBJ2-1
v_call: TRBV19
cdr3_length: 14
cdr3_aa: ASSPLAGPKRNEQF

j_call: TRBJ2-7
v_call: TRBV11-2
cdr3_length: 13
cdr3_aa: ASSFGQGGSYEQY

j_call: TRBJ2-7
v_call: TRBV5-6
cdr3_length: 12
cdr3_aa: ASSSTSGSYEQY

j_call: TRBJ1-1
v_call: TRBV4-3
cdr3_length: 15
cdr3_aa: ASSQSLIEQGRNEAF

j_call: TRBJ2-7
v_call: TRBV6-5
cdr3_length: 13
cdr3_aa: ASRTQREGSYEQY

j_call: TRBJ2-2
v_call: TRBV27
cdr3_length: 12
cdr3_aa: ASRPFGGTGELF

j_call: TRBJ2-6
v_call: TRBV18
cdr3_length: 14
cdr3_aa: ASSPDGPYGANVLT

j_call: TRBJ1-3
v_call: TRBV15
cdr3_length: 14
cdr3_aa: ATSKMGQGKGNTIY

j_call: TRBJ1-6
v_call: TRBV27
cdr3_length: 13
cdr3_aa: ASRTELLYNSPLH

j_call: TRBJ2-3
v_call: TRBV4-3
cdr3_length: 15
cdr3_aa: ASSQGGRLGSTDTQY

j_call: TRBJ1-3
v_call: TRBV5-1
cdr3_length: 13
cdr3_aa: ASSLDRAFGNTIY

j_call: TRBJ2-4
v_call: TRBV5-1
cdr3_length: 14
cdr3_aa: ASRDPGTLKLNIQY

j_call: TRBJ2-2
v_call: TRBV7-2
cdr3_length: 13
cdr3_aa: ASSWDGRNTGELF

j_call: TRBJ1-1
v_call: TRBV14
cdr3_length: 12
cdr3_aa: ASSLGGGFTEAF

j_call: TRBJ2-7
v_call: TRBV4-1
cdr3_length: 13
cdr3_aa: ASSQDGGGNYEQY

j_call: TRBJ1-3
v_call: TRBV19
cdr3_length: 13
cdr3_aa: ASSTVLLSGNTIY

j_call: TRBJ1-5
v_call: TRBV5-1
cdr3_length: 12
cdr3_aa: ASSFGEGSQPQH

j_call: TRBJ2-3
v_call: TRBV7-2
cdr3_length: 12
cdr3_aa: ASSSGLASDTQY

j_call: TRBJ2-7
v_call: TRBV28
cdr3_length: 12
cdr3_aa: ASRGQGATYEQY

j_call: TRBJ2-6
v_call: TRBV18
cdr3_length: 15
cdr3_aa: ASSPGQGPSGANVLT

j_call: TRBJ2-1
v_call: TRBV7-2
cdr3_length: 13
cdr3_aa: ASSASGGIYNEQF

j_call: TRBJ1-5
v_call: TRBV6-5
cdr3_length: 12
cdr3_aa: ASSSWTSNQPQH

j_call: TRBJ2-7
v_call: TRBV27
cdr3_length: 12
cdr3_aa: ASSIIAGFYEQY

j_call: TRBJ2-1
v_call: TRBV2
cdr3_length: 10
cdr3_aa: ASSRILSEQF

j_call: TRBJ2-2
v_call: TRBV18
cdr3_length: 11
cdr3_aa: ASSPPNTGELF

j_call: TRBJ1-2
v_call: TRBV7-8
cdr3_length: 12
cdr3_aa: ASSLGGLHYGYT

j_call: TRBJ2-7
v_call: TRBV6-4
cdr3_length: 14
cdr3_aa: ATSGGEGKGSYEQY

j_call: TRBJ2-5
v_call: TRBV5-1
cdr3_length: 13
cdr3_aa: ASSGTGASRETQY

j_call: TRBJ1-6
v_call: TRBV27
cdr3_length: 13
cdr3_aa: ASSFDREKGSPLH

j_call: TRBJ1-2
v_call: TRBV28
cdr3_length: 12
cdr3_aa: ASTEPGIDYGYT

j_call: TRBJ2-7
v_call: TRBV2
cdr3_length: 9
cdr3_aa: ASSRGWEQY

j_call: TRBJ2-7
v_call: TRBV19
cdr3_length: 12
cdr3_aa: ASSLSSTSVEQY

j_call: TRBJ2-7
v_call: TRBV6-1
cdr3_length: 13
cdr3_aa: ASSSGQGASYEQY

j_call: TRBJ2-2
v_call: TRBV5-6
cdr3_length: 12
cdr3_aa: ASSSSLNTGELF

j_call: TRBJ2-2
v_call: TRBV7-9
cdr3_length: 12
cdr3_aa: ASSLEARTGELF

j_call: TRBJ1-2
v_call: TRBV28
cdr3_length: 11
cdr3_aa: ASSLRAAYGYT